These 16 T cell receptor beta chains were sequenced from one sample in a study of T cells in Graves' hyperthyroidism and ophthalmopathy. RNA transcripts served as the template for amplifying TCR beta CDR3 regions. First-round RT-PCR of the TCR CDR3 relied on the HTBI primer set. TCRdb processed the multiplex PCR reads anew with MiXCR; each CDR3 protein has one entry. Seen here are fewer than 400,000 distinct CDR3 sequences, roughly an eighth observed once, and the top ten hold over 25%. Material: blood. The receptors shown here come from a middle-aged man with Graves' ophthalmopathy.

V is TRBV19 and J is TRBJ1-1; D is uncertain. Trimming stripped 7 bases from V and 6 bases from J, with 9 bases between. CDR1 and CDR2 from the germline V gene are LNHDA and SQIVND (reference sequence). The CDR3 loop spans 11 amino acids. DNA of the CDR3: TGTGCCAGTACCAGTGTAGCTGAAGCTTTCTTT. This translates into CASTSVAEAFF.

The table lists this clonotype with many counts. This chain connects TRBV10-3 to TRBJ2-7; 7 bases align to TRBD2. The CDR3 is 13 residues long. CDR1 and CDR2 from the germline V gene are ENHRY and SYGVKD. J lost 3 bases, V lost 4 bases, and 3 bases had no gene match. DNA for the CDR3: TGTGCCATCAGTGCAGGGACTAACTACGAGCAGTACTTC. It yields the protein CAISAGTNYEQYF.

This clonotype was counted ten times or more. The rearrangement uses TRBV2 and TRBJ1-1; TRBD1 agrees at 7 bases. CDR3 length: 13 amino acids. CDR1 and CDR2 (germline): SNHLY, FYNNEI. With 8 bases clipped from V and 1 base from J, the junction kept 4 bases outside the gene matches. The CDR3 here is CASCGQANTEAFF. DNA for the CDR3: TGTGCCAGCTGTGGACAGGCGAACACTGAAGCTTTCTTT.

In its sample, this clonotype was seen many times. The V call is TRBV11-2, the J call TRBJ2-5; D call uncertain. Per germline, CDR1 SGHAT and CDR2 FQNNGV. This CDR3 is built from 12 residues. With 4 bases removed from V and 6 bases from J, the gap between germline ends came to 9 bases. CDR3 coding DNA: TGTGCCAGCAGCTCAAGTCTAAAGACCCAGTACTTC. Translating gives CASSSSLKTQYF. The whole variable domain, remainder taken from reference TRBV11-2 and TRBJ2-5, is EAGVAQSPRYKIIEKRQSVAFWCNPISGHATLYWYQQILGQGPKLLIQFQNNGVVDDSQLPKDRFSAERLKGVDSTLKIQPAKLEDSAVYLCASSSSLKTQYFGPGTRLLVL.

This CDR3 is CASTYRGGRTEAFF. CDR3 sequence (DNA): TGTGCCAGCACCTACCGGGGGGGGCGAACTGAAGCTTTCTTT. The chain employs TRBV6-1 and TRBJ1-1, with TRBD1 as a possible D gene (6 bases). V gave up 7 bases and J gave up 5 bases, with 17 bases separating them. The CDR3 has 14 amino acids. Germline-derived CDR1 and CDR2 are MNHNS and SASEGT.

The CDR3 bases are TGTGCCAGCAGTGAATTGGGGGGAGTTGCCTACAATGAGCAGTTCTTC. It codes for CASSELGGVAYNEQFF. This chain connects TRBV25-1 to TRBJ2-1; tentatively, D is TRBD2 (6 bases). CDR1 is MGHDK, CDR2 SYGVNS, per germline. Trimming cost V 1 base and J 2 bases, with 12 bases left between them. The CDR3 is 16 residues long.

This chain uses TRBV24-1 with TRBJ2-1, with no clear D. V dropped 0 bases and J dropped 5 bases, with 10 bases sitting between them. CDR3 length equals 15 residues. Germline CDR1 reads KGHDR; CDR2 reads SFDVKD. CDR3 DNA: TGTGCCACCAGTGATTTGCAAGGCGTCCACAATGAGCAGTTCTTC. Its protein is CATSDLQGVHNEQFF.

There are many counts of this clonotype. This chain joins TRBV28 and TRBJ2-1; D is unresolved. Germline V gene sequence: CDR1 MDHEN, CDR2 SYDVKM. With 4 bases removed from V and 7 bases from J, the gap between germline ends came to 5 bases. The CDR3 extends over 11 amino acids. The CDR3 protein is CASSSLNEQFF. As DNA, the CDR3 is TGTGCCAGCAGTTCGCTGAATGAGCAGTTCTTC.

At least ten counts were recorded for this clonotype. V gene TRBV2 combines with J gene TRBJ2-2; 7 positions match TRBD1. The CDR3 is 14 amino acids. V lost 7 bases, J lost 4 bases, and 6 bases stayed unmatched. The germline V gene encodes CDR1 SNHLY and CDR2 FYNNEI. Here the CDR3 DNA reads TGTGCCAGCACCAGACAGGGTGTCACCGGGGAGCTGTTTTTT. It translates to CASTRQGVTGELFF. The whole variable domain, filled in from reference TRBV2 and TRBJ2-2, reads EPEVTQTPSHQVTQMGQEVILRCVPISNHLYFYWYRQILGQKVEFLVSFYNNEISEKSEIFDDQFSVERPDGSNFTLKIRSTKLEDSAMYFCASTRQGVTGELFFGEGSRLTVL.

This clonotype was found a few times. CDR3 in DNA: TGTGCCACCCGACAGGGCACTGAAGCTTTCTTT. Protein product: CATRQGTEAFF. The V gene is TRBV24-1, the J gene TRBJ1-1; 7 nucleotides align to TRBD1. Germline CDR1 and CDR2: KGHDR and SFDVKD. The V segment lost 9 bases and the J segment 4 bases; nucleotides outside the gene matches: 1. This CDR3 is built from 11 residues.

A note on this clonotype: The junction does not match germline at one end; this may be a read error. V usage is TRBV7-6 and J usage is TRBJ1-1; D not certain. Germline-derived CDR1 and CDR2 are SGHVS and FNYEAQ. This CDR3 has 13 amino acids. In DNA form, the CDR3 reads TGTGCCAGCAGCTTGGATATGAACGCTGAAGCTTTCTTT. Amino acids: CASSLDMNAEAFF. The entire variable domain, with the rest obtained from reference TRBV7-6 and TRBJ1-1, is as follows: GAGVSQSPRYKVTKRGQDVALRCDPISGHVSLYWYRQALGQGPEFLTYFNYEAQQDKSGLPNDRFSAERPEGSISTLTIQRTEQRDSAMYRCASSLDMNAEAFFGQGTRLTVV.

This clonotype was seen ten or more times. The CDR3 loop reads CASSLAEGVLTGELFF. CDR3 in DNA: TGTGCCAGCAGCTTAGCAGAGGGTGTACTCACCGGGGAGCTGTTTTTT. This chain uses TRBV7-6 with TRBJ2-2, with D perhaps matching TRBD2 (5 bases). The germline V gene has CDR1 SGHVS and CDR2 FNYEAQ. This CDR3 has 16 amino acids. V shed 0 bases and J shed 4 bases, with 12 bases lying between them.

This chain links TRBV11-2 with TRBJ2-7; 10 bases match TRBD2. Per germline, CDR1 SGHAT and CDR2 FQNNGV. The CDR3 has 14 residues. The ends lost 6 bases at V and 3 bases at J; junction bases unmatched: 5. CDR3 residues: CASRKREGRYEQYF. CDR3 DNA: TGTGCCAGCAGGAAGCGGGAGGGCCGCTACGAGCAGTACTTC.

The V call is TRBV10-3, the J call TRBJ2-7; weak D call: TRBD2 (6 bases). Germline loops: CDR1 ENHRY, CDR2 SYGVKD. CDR3 length: 14 residues. Trimming shortened V by 5 bases and J by 2 bases, and 13 bases separated the two germline ends. The CDR3 DNA follows: TGTGCCATCAGTCCAAAGGGAGGCCCCTACGAGCAGTACTTC. Its translation is CAISPKGGPYEQYF.

This clonotype showed up many times. V is TRBV20-1 and J is TRBJ2-7, with 8 bases matching TRBD2. The germline V gene encodes CDR1 DFQATT and CDR2 SNEGSKA (reference sequence). The CDR3 is 17 amino acids. The J segment lost 7 bases and the V segment lost 0 bases, leaving 17 bases of the junction unmatched. For the CDR3, the DNA is TGCAGTGCTAGAGATCTTGGGTTAGCGGGACGGGCTTTAGAGCAGTACTTC. Translated, it gives CSARDLGLAGRALEQYF.

This clonotype came up many times. The chain employs TRBV19 and TRBJ2-1; 14 nucleotides agree with TRBD2. Germline lookup yields CDR1 LNHDA and CDR2 SQIVND (reference sequence). The CDR3 covers 18 residues. The J segment lost 6 bases and the V segment lost 5 bases, leaving 12 bases of the junction unmatched. As DNA, the CDR3 is TGTGCCAGTAGTCCGACGACTAGCGGGAGGGCCATGTCCAATGAGCAGTTCTTC. Its translation is CASSPTTSGRAMSNEQFF.